This entry lists 20 T cell receptor beta chains sequenced from one sample in a study of T cell responses to AZD1222 COVID-19 vaccine. Clones were read by immunoSEQ multiplex PCR, and TCRdb kept only the in-frame ones, dropping some. The sample yields around 120,000 clones, roughly 90% seen once. Sequences were derived from peripheral blood, sampled 28 days after the second AZD1222 dose. The receptors shown here come from an adult who received the AZD1222 COVID-19 vaccine.

The chain joins TRBV21-1 to TRBJ2-2; the tabulated D call, TRBD2, remains unverified against the DNA. TRBV21-1 represents a pseudogene. The CDR3 is 14 amino acids. CDR3 DNA sequence: TGTGCCTGGGCGGGCGGGAAGAGCACCGGGGAGCTGTTTTTT. It codes for CAWAGGKSTGELFF.

The chain links TRBV6-5 to TRBJ1-1, with D possibly being TRBD1 (5 bases). Germline lookup yields CDR1 MNHEY and CDR2 SVGAGI. This CDR3 has 15 amino acids. V lost 6 bases, J lost 10 bases, and 24 bases lay in between. The CDR3 loop reads CASRGGDGRPGGAFF. DNA for the CDR3: TGTGCCAGCAGGGGGGGGGACGGACGCCCGGGAGGAGCTTTCTTT.

The chain has TRBV27 and TRBJ1-1, with D possibly matching TRBD1 (5 bases). The CDR3 has 18 amino acids. Germline lookup yields CDR1 MNHEY and CDR2 SMNVEV (reference sequence). V lost 0 bases and J lost 7, with 24 bases in between. The CDR3 region is CASSLSPLLGEKLGEAFF. CDR3 nucleotides: TGTGCCAGCAGTTTATCCCCCCTCTTAGGGGAAAAACTTGGTGAAGCTTTCTTT.

J is TRBJ1-5 and V is TRBV6-5, with a weak D call TRBD1 (5 bases). In germline, CDR1 is MNHEY, CDR2 SVGAGI. CDR3 size: 13 residues. With 6 bases removed from V and 3 bases from J, the gap between germline ends came to 9 bases. The DNA for the CDR3 is TGTGCCAGCAGGTGGGACCTCAATCAGCCCCAGCATTTT. It translates to CASRWDLNQPQHF.

Only one count was recorded for this clone. The DNA for the CDR3 is TGTGCCAGTCAACAGGGCTCCTACGAGCAGTACTTC. Its translation: CASQQGSYEQYF. V is TRBV7-9 and J is TRBJ2-7, with a weak D call TRBD1 (6 bases). This CDR3 is 12 amino acids long. Germline values: CDR1 SEHNR, CDR2 FQNEAQ (reference sequence). The germline V and J ends were trimmed by 9 bases and 0 bases, with 9 bases remaining between them.

This clone was seen a single time. CDR3 residues: CASSYRHVGEQYF. CDR3 nucleotide sequence: TGTGCCAGCAGTTATAGGCACGTCGGCGAGCAGTACTTC. The chain employs TRBV27 and TRBJ2-7, with unresolved D. The length of the CDR3 is 13 residues. V lost 4 bases to trimming and J lost 6 bases, with 13 bases between them. Germline CDR1 reads MNHEY; CDR2 reads SMNVEV (reference sequence).

The chain has TRBV27 and TRBJ2-7; D is undetermined. CDR1 is MNHEY and CDR2 is SMNVEV in the germline V gene (reference sequence). The length of the CDR3 is 14 residues. The germline V and J ends were trimmed by 3 bases and 3 bases, with 12 bases remaining between them. Here the CDR3 reads CASSFTPNYYEQYF. The CDR3 DNA is TGTGCCAGCAGTTTTACCCCAAACTACTACGAGCAGTACTTC.

The V gene is TRBV12-3 or TRBV12-4, the J gene TRBJ1-1; D call uncertain. Trimming left V 2 bases short and J 4 bases short, with 8 bases between. This CDR3 is built from 13 residues. CDR3 DNA sequence: TGTGCCAGCAGTTTAAGGGAAATCACTGAAGCTTTCTTT. Its translation: CASSLREITEAFF.

The gene calls are TRBV19 and TRBJ1-1; 11 nucleotides align to TRBD1. V shed 7 bases, J shed 5 bases, and the junction held 6 bases outside the gene matches. This CDR3 spans 14 amino acids. The germline V gene encodes CDR1 LNHDA and CDR2 SQIVND (reference sequence). The CDR3 loop is CASTRDRGRTEAFF. The CDR3 coding sequence is TGTGCCAGTACTAGGGACAGGGGGAGGACTGAAGCTTTCTTT. Complete variable domain (other parts from reference TRBV19 and TRBJ1-1): DGGITQSPKYLFRKEGQNVTLSCEQNLNHDAMYWYRQDPGQGLRLIYYSQIVNDFQKGDIAEGYSVSREKKESFPLTVTSAQKNPTAFYLCASTRDRGRTEAFFGQGTRLTVV.

In nucleotides, the CDR3 is TGTGCCAGCAGCCCGAGGGTACTTTCTGGAAACACCATATATTTT. Its protein product is CASSPRVLSGNTIYF. The J gene is TRBJ1-3, the V gene TRBV3-1 (or the pseudogene TRBV3-2); no definite D call. The V gene's germline CDR1 is LGHDT and CDR2 YNNKEL (reference sequence). The V gene lost 4 bases and the J gene lost 1 base, with 11 bases spanning the gap. The CDR3 covers 15 residues.

The chain links TRBV6-4 to TRBJ1-1; TRBD1 might be the D (6 bases). This CDR3 comprises 13 residues. From germline, CDR1 is MRHNA and CDR2 SNTAGT. With 6 bases removed from V and 0 bases from J, the gap between germline ends came to 8 bases. CDR3 protein: CASSGQLNTEAFF. For the CDR3, the DNA is TGTGCCAGCAGCGGACAGTTGAACACTGAAGCTTTCTTT.

The genes are TRBV28 and TRBJ2-7, with unresolved D. V lost 1 base and J 3 bases, leaving 13 bases between the germline ends. This CDR3 has 15 residues. In germline, CDR1 is MDHEN, CDR2 SYDVKM. In DNA, the CDR3 is TGTGCCAGCAGTTTATTCTCGCGTCCGAGCTACGAGCAGTACTTC. This encodes CASSLFSRPSYEQYF.

The chain couples TRBV7-9 to TRBJ1-1; possibly TRBD1 for D (5 bases). CDR3 length: 13 amino acids. Trimming took off 4 bases at V and 8 bases at J, with 14 bases between the two ends. Germline loops: CDR1 SEHNR, CDR2 FQNEAQ (reference sequence). Here the CDR3 reads CASSSLRQSEAFF. DNA of the CDR3: TGTGCCAGCAGCTCCCTTCGACAGTCGGAAGCTTTCTTT.

V gene TRBV7-2 combines with J gene TRBJ1-6; unclear D gene. With 1 base removed from V and 11 bases from J, the gap between germline ends came to 6 bases. Germline V lookup: CDR1 SGHTA, CDR2 FQGNSA. The CDR3 length is 12 residues. CDR3 loop: CASSLVGAPLHF. CDR3 bases: TGTGCCAGCAGCTTAGTTGGAGCACCCCTCCACTTT.

The chain couples TRBV7-9 to TRBJ1-1; 9 nucleotides match TRBD1. Germline trimming cut 3 bases from V and 5 bases from J; bases unmatched to any gene: 7. Germline CDR1 reads SEHNR; CDR2 reads FQNEAQ (reference sequence). This CDR3 comprises 15 residues. This chain's CDR3 is CASSFRTGGRTEAFF. In DNA form, the CDR3 reads TGTGCCAGCAGCTTCCGAACAGGGGGCCGGACTGAAGCTTTCTTT. The variable domain in full, completed from reference TRBV7-9 and TRBJ1-1, reads DTGVSQNPRHKITKRGQNVTFRCDPISEHNRLYWYRQTLGQGPEFLTYFQNEAQLEKSRLLSDRFSAERPKGSFSTLEIQRTEQGDSAMYLCASSFRTGGRTEAFFGQGTRLTVV.

The rearrangement uses TRBV6-5 and TRBJ2-7, with D uncertain. Trimming left V 0 bases short and J 4 bases short, with 13 bases between. Germline lookup yields CDR1 MNHEY and CDR2 SVGAGI. The CDR3 runs to 15 residues. The CDR3: CASSYSMANTYEQYF. CDR3 in DNA: TGTGCCAGCAGTTACTCGATGGCCAATACATACGAGCAGTACTTC.

CDR3 coding DNA: TGTGCCAGCAGCAGGACTAGCGGGAACTACGAGCAGTACTTC. Translated: CASSRTSGNYEQYF. The chain links TRBV7-2 to TRBJ2-7, with TRBD2 matching 12 bases. Germline V gene lookup returns CDR1 SGHTA and CDR2 FQGNSA. The V gene end was trimmed by 5 bases and the J gene end by 3 bases; junction bases not matched to a gene: 2. The CDR3 contains 14 residues.

In the case of this clone: The conserved final phenylalanine or tryptophan is absent from the CDR3, which likely points to a read error. It is unclear where the CDR3 begins or ends on the DNA, so no DNA is shown, and the CDR3 is as TCRdb lists it. The chain joins TRBV7-9 to TRBJ1-2; the table's D gene call, TRBD1, was not cross checked with the DNA. Germline CDR1 is SEHNR and CDR2 is FQNEAQ (reference sequence). The CDR3 is made up of 13 amino acids, end residues included. The chain's CDR3 is CASSLSSQGAIFL.

J is TRBJ2-7 and V is TRBV28; possibly TRBD1 for D (6 bases). The CDR3 is 15 amino acids. CDR1 and CDR2 from the germline V gene are MDHEN and SYDVKM. Trimming stripped 4 bases from V and 4 bases from J, with 17 bases between. The CDR3 nucleotides read TGTGCCAGCAGTTCACCAGGGACAAATCAATACGAGCAGTACTTC. It encodes CASSSPGTNQYEQYF.

The rearrangement links TRBV19 to TRBJ1-2; D is ambiguous. Trimming pared 5 bases from V and 0 bases from J, leaving 16 bases between. Germline CDR1 is LNHDA and CDR2 is SQIVND (reference sequence). The CDR3 covers 16 residues. CDR3 nucleotides: TGTGCCAGTAGTCACGTCCCCGGCACTTCTAACTATGGCTACACCTTC. Translation: CASSHVPGTSNYGYTF.